This T cell receptor beta chain appears in the sequencing data of a study of blood T cell repertoires in COVID-19. CDR3 size: 13 residues. Trimming left V 2 bases short and J 6 bases short, with 8 bases between. In germline, CDR1 is SGHDT, CDR2 YYEEEE. Source study methods: Quantification of nucleated cells was approximated via reference gene primer amplification. Generated by immunoSEQ multiplex PCR, the TCRdb table keeps only in-frame clones and is missing some. V, J and clone size are those of that table, while D and trimming were read from the DNA. This table holds approximately 22,000 clones, 91% found once.

V and J are TRBV5-6 and TRBJ1-4; D may be TRBD1 (5 bases). The sequence came from a man aged 70 or older with active COVID-19. Material: peripheral blood. The CDR3 region is CASSLQVDEKLFF. The DNA for the CDR3 is TGTGCCAGCAGCTTACAGGTGGATGAAAAACTGTTTTTT.